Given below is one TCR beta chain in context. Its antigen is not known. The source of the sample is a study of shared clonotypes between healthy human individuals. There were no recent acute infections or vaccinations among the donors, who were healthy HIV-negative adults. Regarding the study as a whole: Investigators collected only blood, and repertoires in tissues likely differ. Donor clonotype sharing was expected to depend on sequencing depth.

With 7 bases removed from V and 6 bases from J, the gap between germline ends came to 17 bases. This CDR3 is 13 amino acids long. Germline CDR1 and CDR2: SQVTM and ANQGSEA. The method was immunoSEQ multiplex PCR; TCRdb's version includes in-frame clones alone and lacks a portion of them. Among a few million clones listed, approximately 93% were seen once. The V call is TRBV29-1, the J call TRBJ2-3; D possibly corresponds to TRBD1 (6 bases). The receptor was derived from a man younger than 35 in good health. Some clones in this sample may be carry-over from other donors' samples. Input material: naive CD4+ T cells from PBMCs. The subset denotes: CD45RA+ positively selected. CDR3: CSGQPTGTDTQYF. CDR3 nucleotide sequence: TGCAGCGGCCAACCCACAGGGACCGATACGCAGTATTTT.